This T cell receptor (beta chain) was profiled in a study of patients and donors after allogeneic stem cell transplantation. This clonotype was seen more than once but under ten times. In TCRdb, the RT-PCR reads were re-called with MiXCR into one record per CDR3 protein. The sample shows about 160,000 distinct CDR3 sequences, approximately 22% of them seen only once. The specimen sequenced was blood, either unsorted or a sorted T cell fraction (not recorded which). This receptor was obtained from a human donor who was either an allogeneic HSCT recipient or a stem cell or donor lymphocyte infusion donor (not recorded which). It is not recorded whose cells these are; they may come from a transplant donor.

In nucleotides, the CDR3 is TGCGCCAGCAGCCAAGATACAGGGATGGAAAAACTGTTTTTT. Its translation: CASSQDTGMEKLFF. V gene TRBV4-3 combines with J gene TRBJ1-4; possibly TRBD1 for D (6 bases). This CDR3 is built from 14 residues. V lost 0 bases and J 8 bases, leaving 10 bases between the germline ends. Germline V lookup: CDR1 LGHNA, CDR2 YSLEER.